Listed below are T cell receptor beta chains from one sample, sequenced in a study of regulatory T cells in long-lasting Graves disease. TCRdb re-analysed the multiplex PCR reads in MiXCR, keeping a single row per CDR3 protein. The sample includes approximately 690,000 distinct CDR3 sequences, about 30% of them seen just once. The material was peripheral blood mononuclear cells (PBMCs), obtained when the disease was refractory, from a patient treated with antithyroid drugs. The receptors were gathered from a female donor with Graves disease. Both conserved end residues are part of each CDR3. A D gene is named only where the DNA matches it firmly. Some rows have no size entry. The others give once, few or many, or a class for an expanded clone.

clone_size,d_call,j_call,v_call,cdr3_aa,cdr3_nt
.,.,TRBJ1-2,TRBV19,CASSMRGAGYGYTF,TGTGCCAGTAGTATGAGGGGGGCCGGCTATGGCTACACCTTC
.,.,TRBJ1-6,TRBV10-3,CASTPREAPTSPLHF,TGTGCCTCGACCCCGAGGGAGGCCCCAACTTCACCCCTCCACTTT
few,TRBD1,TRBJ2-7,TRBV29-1,CSALGGTGVEQYF,TGCAGCGCCCTGGGTGGGACAGGGGTCGAGCAGTACTTC
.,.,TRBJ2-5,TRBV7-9,CASSLVSRQETQYF,TGTGCCAGCAGCTTAGTTAGCAGACAAGAGACCCAGTACTTC
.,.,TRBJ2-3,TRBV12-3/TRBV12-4,CASSPPGWGADTQYF,TGTGCCAGCAGTCCTCCAGGGTGGGGAGCAGATACGCAGTATTTT
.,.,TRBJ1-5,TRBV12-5,CASGTDYSNQPQHF,TGTGCTAGTGGGACGGATTATAGCAATCAGCCCCAGCATTTT
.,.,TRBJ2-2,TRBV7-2,CARGTGEANTGELFF,TGTGCCAGGGGTACCGGGGAGGCGAACACCGGGGAGCTGTTTTTT
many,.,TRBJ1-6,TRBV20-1,CSATIGYNSPLHF,TGCAGTGCTACCATAGGTTATAATTCACCCCTCCACTTT
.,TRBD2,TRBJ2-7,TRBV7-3,CASSLPSGKTFSYEQYF,TGTGCCAGCAGCTTACCTAGCGGGAAGACTTTCTCCTACGAGCAGTACTTC
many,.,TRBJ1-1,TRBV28,CASSLADMNTEAFF,TGTGCCAGCAGTCTAGCGGACATGAACACTGAAGCTTTCTTT